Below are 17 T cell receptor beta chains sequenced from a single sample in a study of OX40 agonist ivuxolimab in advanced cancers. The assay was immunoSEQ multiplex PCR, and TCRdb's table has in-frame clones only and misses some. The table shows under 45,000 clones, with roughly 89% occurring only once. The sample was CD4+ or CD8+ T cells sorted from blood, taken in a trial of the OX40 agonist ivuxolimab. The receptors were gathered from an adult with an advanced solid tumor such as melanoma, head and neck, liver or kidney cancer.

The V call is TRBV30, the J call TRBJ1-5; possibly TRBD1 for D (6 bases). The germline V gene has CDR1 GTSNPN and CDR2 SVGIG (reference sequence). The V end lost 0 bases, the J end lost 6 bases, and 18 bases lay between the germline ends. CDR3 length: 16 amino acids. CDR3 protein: CAWSVPRTEWSQPQHF. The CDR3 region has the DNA TGTGCCTGGAGTGTTCCTAGGACAGAGTGGAGTCAGCCCCAGCATTTT.

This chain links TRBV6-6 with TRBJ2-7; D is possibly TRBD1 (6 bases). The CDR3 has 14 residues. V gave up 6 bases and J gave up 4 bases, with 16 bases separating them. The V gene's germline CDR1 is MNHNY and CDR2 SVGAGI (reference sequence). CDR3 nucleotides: TGTGCCAGCAGCCCCGTCACAGGGTGGTACGAGCAGTACTTC. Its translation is CASSPVTGWYEQYF.

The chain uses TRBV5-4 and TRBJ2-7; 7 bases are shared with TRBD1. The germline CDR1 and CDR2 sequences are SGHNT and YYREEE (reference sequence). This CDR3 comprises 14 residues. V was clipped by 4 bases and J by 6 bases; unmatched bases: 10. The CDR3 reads CASSGDRARTEQYF. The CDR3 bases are TGTGCCAGCAGCGGAGACAGGGCGAGGACCGAGCAGTACTTC.

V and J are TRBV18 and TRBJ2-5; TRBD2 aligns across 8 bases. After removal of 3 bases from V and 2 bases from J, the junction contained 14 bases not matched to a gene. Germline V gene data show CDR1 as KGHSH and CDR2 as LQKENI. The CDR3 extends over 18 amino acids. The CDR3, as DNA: TGTGCCAGCTCACCTTTTCCCCGGGGGGGCGCGAGGCAAGAGACCCAGTACTTC. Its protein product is CASSPFPRGGARQETQYF.

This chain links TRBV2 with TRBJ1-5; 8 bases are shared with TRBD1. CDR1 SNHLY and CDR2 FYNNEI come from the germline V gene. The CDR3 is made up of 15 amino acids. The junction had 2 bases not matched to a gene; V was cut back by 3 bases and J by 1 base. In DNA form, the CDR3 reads TGTGCCAGCAGTGACAGGGGGCTAAGCAATCAGCCCCAGCATTTT. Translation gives CASSDRGLSNQPQHF.

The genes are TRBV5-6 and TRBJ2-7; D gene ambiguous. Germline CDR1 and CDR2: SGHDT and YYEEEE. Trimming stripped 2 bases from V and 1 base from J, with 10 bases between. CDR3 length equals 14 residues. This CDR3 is CASSFGKRSYEQYF. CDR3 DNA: TGTGCCAGCAGCTTTGGAAAACGGTCCTACGAGCAGTACTTC.

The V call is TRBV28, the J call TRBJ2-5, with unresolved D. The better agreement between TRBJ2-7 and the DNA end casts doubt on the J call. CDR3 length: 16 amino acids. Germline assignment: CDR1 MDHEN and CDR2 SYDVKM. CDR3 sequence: CASSLGRTSLSYEQYF. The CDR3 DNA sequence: TGTGCCAGCAGTTTAGGACGGACCAGCCTCTCCTACGAGCAGTACTTC.

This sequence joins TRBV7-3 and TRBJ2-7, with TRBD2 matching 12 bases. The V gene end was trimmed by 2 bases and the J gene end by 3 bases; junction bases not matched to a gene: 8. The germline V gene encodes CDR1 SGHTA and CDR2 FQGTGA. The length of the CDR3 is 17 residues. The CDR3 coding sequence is TGTGCCAGCAGCTTAGCTCTAGCGGGAGGGGGGTGCTACGAGCAGTACTTC. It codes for CASSLALAGGGCYEQYF.

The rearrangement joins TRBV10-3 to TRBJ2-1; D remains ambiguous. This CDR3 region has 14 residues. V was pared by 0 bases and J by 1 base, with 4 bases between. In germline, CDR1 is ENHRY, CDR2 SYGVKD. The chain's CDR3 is CAISESGSYNEQFF. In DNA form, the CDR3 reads TGTGCCATCAGTGAGTCGGGATCCTACAATGAGCAGTTCTTC.

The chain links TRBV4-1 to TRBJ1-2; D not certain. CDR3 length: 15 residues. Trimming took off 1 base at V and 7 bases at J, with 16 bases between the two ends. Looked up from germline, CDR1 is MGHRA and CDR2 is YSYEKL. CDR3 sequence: CASSQGGGRRRGYTF. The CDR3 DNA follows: TGCGCCAGCAGCCAAGGAGGAGGTCGTCGGCGTGGCTACACCTTC.

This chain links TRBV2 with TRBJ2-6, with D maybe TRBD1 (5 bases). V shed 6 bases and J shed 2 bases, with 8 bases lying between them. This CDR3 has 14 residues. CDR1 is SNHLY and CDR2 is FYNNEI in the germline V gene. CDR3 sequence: CASRVTAGANVLTF. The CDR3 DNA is TGTGCCAGCAGGGTGACAGCTGGGGCCAACGTCCTGACTTTC.

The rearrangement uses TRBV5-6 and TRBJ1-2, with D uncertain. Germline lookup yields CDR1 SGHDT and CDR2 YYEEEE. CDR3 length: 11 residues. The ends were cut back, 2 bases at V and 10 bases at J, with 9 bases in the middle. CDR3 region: CASSLRFSYTF. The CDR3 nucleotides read TGTGCCAGCAGCTTAAGGTTTTCCTACACCTTC.

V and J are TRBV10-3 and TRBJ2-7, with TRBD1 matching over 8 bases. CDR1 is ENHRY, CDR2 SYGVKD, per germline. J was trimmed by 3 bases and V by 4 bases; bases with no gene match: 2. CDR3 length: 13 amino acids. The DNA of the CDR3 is TGTGCCATCAGTGGGACAGGGAACTACGAGCAGTACTTC. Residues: CAISGTGNYEQYF.

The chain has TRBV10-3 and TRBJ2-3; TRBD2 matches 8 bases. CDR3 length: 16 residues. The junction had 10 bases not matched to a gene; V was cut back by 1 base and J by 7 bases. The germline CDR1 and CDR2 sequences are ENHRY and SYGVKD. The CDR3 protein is CAISEYDSGTINTQYF. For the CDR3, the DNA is TGTGCCATCAGTGAGTACGATAGCGGGACGATCAATACGCAGTATTTT.

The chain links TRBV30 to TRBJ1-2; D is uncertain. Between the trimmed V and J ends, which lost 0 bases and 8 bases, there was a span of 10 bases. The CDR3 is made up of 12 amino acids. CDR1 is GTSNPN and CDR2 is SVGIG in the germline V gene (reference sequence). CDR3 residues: CAWSVGRSGYTF. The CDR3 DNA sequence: TGTGCCTGGAGTGTAGGACGCAGCGGCTACACCTTC. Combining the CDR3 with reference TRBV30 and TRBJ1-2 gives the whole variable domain SQTIHQWPATLVQPVGSPLSLECTVEGTSNPNLYWYRQAAGRGLQLLFYSVGIGQISSEVPQNLSASRPQDRQFILSSKKLLLSDSGFYLCAWSVGRSGYTFGSGTRLTVV.

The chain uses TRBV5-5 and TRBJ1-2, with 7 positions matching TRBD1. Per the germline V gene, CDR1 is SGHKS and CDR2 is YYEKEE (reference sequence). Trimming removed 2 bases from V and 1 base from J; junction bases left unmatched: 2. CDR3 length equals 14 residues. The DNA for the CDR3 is TGTGCCAGCAGCTTAGGGACAGATAACTATGGCTACACCTTC. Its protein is CASSLGTDNYGYTF.

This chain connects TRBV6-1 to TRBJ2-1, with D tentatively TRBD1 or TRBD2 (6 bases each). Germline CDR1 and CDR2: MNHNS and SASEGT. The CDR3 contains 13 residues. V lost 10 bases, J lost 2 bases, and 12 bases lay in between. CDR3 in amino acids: CAITGGPYNEQFF. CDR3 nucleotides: TGTGCCATCACTGGGGGGCCCTACAATGAGCAGTTCTTC.